Each of the 5 T cell receptor beta chains below was sequenced from the same sample in a study of identical twins. Each CDR3 protein is one row after TCRdb ran MiXCR on the 5' RACE reads. The sample shows about 690,000 distinct CDR3 sequences, 5.5% to 6.5% of them seen only once. Sequencing was carried out using naive T cells sorted from blood. The receptors were gathered from a young man in good health.

This clonotype was recorded many times. V usage is TRBV12-3 or TRBV12-4 and J usage is TRBJ1-4, with TRBD1 matching over 8 bases. The CDR3 length is 19 residues. V lost 8 bases to trimming and J lost 5 bases; unmatched junction nucleotides: 22. CDR3: CASGNRDRRGFGMNEKLFF. For the CDR3, the DNA is TGTGCCAGCGGGAACCGGGACAGGAGGGGATTTGGGATGAATGAAAAACTGTTTTTT.

This clonotype has only a few counts. The J gene is TRBJ2-5, the V gene TRBV5-6, with D unclear. Germline lookup yields CDR1 SGHDT and CDR2 YYEEEE. V was pared by 1 base and J by 4 bases, with 8 bases between. The CDR3 runs to 13 residues. CDR3 amino acids: CASSLISGETQYF. Written as DNA, the CDR3 is TGTGCCAGCAGCTTGATCTCTGGAGAGACCCAGTACTTC.

This clonotype was found many times. The chain joins TRBV12-3 or TRBV12-4 to TRBJ2-3; D is undetermined. The V gene lost 5 bases and the J gene lost 3 bases, with 12 bases spanning the gap. There are 14 residues in the CDR3. The DNA for the CDR3 is TGTGCCAGCAGTCCCCGGCGGCAGACAGATACGCAGTATTTT. This sequence encodes CASSPRRQTDTQYF.

This clonotype was seen at least ten times. This chain uses TRBV5-5 with TRBJ2-1; 8 bases map to TRBD1. Germline V gene sequence: CDR1 SGHKS, CDR2 YYEKEE (reference sequence). Germline trimming cut 3 bases from V and 15 bases from J; bases unmatched to any gene: 5. CDR3 size: 11 residues. In DNA form, the CDR3 reads TGTGCCAGCAGCTCCGGGACAGGATCGTTCTTC. Protein product: CASSSGTGSFF. The complete variable domain, with remaining parts taken from reference TRBV5-5 and TRBJ2-1, reads DAGVTQSPTHLIKTRGQQVTLRCSPISGHKSVSWYQQVLGQGPQFIFQYYEKEERGRGNFPDRFSARQFPNYSSELNVNALLLGDSALYLCASSSGTGSFFGPGTRLTVL.

This clonotype was observed a handful of times. The V call is TRBV3-1, the J call TRBJ2-5; TRBD2 agrees at 12 bases. Germline assignment: CDR1 LGHDT and CDR2 YNNKEL (reference sequence). J lost 7 bases, V lost 8 bases, and 14 bases had no gene match. The CDR3 consists of 16 residues. CDR3 sequence reads: CASFGGTSGGSATQYF. DNA of the CDR3: TGTGCCAGCTTCGGGGGAACTAGCGGGGGGTCAGCGACCCAGTACTTC.